These 9 T cell receptor beta chains came from one sample sequenced in a study of T cell changes during pregnancy in multiple sclerosis. Repertoires were generated with immunoSEQ multiplex PCR, while TCRdb's copy carries only in-frame clones and drops some. The sample records some 64,000 clones, 92% being singletons. The specimen was peripheral blood, collected after pregnancy. These receptors were collected from a female donor with multiple sclerosis, enrolled in a pregnancy study.

The rearrangement uses TRBV13 and TRBJ2-2, with TRBD2 identical over 11 bases. Unmatched junction bases numbered 6, after V lost 5 bases and J lost 1 base. The germline V gene encodes CDR1 PRHDT and CDR2 FYEKMQ (reference sequence). The CDR3 totals 17 residues. The DNA for the CDR3 is TGTGCCAGCAGCCCCCGGGGGACTAGCGGGAACACCGGGGAGCTGTTTTTT. Amino acid sequence: CASSPRGTSGNTGELFF.

The gene calls are TRBV5-4 and TRBJ2-3; possible D gene TRBD2, 5 bases. The CDR3 extends over 14 amino acids. Trimming removed 7 bases from V and 8 bases from J, with 20 bases in between. In germline, CDR1 is SGHNT, CDR2 YYREEE (reference sequence). The CDR3 bases are TGTGCCAGCTGGTGGATGGCCTCGGGGAGTACGCAGTATTTT. This gives the protein CASWWMASGSTQYF.

The CDR3 nucleotides read TGTGCCAGCAGCCGCGCGGGGCGCCAAGAGACCCAGTACTTC. Translating gives CASSRAGRQETQYF. This rearrangement joins TRBV7-2 to TRBJ2-5, with D maybe TRBD2 (6 bases). The length of the CDR3 is 14 residues. V lost 5 bases, J lost 1 base, and 11 bases lay in between. CDR1 and CDR2 from the germline V gene are SGHTA and FQGNSA.

Comments on this clone: The sample contains more than one DNA sequence encoding this CDR3. The rearrangement links TRBV10-2 to TRBJ2-7; no clear D. Trimming cost V 3 bases and J 0 bases, with 3 bases left between them. The CDR3 has 12 amino acids. Germline V lookup: CDR1 WSHSY, CDR2 SAAADI. The CDR3 reads CASSDSSYEQYF. The CDR3 nucleotides read TGCGCCAGCAGTGACAGCTCCTACGAGCAGTACTTC.

The chain is built from TRBV5-1 and TRBJ2-7; TRBD2 might be the D (5 bases). The CDR3 is 17 amino acids. Germline V gene sequence: CDR1 SGHRS, CDR2 YFSETQ. V lost 4 bases and J 4 bases, leaving 24 bases between the germline ends. CDR3 coding DNA: TGCGCCAGCAGCATCTCCCCCGAGGGCAGCTTTTCTTACGAGCAGTACTTC. Protein sequence: CASSISPEGSFSYEQYF.

The chain links TRBV14 to TRBJ2-7, with TRBD1 matching 10 bases. Germline loops: CDR1 SGHDN, CDR2 FVKESK. The CDR3 is 18 residues long. Losses at the gene ends were 5 bases for V and 3 bases for J; bases not matched to a gene: 16. The CDR3 loop reads CASSGPPRAGQGVYEQYF. DNA of the CDR3: TGTGCCAGCAGCGGGCCCCCAAGGGCCGGACAGGGGGTCTACGAGCAGTACTTC.

J is TRBJ2-7 and V is TRBV7-2; 8 bases fit TRBD2. The CDR3 is 16 amino acids. The ends lost 4 bases at V and 6 bases at J; junction bases unmatched: 14. The germline CDR1 and CDR2 sequences are SGHTA and FQGNSA. The CDR3 loop reads CASSWESGRPPREQYF. The CDR3 nucleotides are TGTGCCAGCAGCTGGGAAAGCGGGAGACCCCCACGCGAGCAGTACTTC.

The V call is TRBV7-9, the J call TRBJ2-3; 12 nucleotides agree with TRBD2. The junction had 2 bases not matched to a gene; V was cut back by 1 base and J by 0 bases. This CDR3 is built from 17 residues. In germline, CDR1 is SEHNR, CDR2 FQNEAQ (reference sequence). The CDR3 protein is CASSLGTSGKSTDTQYF. CDR3 in DNA: TGTGCCAGCAGCTTAGGGACTAGCGGGAAGAGCACAGATACGCAGTATTTT.

The genes are TRBV28 and TRBJ2-1; 7 bases fit TRBD2. The CDR3 has 14 residues. The germline gives CDR1 MDHEN, CDR2 SYDVKM. V trimming: 8 bases; J trimming: 7 bases; junction bases outside the gene matches: 11. The CDR3 region is CASLRGGPWNEQFF. CDR3 nucleotides: TGTGCCAGCTTGAGGGGAGGGCCGTGGAATGAGCAGTTCTTC.